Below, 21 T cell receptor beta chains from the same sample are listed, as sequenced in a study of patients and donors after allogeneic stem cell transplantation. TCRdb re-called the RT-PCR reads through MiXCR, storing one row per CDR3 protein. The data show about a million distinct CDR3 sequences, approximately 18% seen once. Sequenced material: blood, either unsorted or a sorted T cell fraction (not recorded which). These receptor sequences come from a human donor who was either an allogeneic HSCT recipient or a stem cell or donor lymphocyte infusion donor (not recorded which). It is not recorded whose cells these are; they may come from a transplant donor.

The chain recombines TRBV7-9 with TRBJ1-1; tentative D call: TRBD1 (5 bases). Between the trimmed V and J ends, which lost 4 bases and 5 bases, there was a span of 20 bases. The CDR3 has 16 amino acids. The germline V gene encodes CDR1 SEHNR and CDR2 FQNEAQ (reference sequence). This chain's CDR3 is CASSSKPGLPLTEAFF. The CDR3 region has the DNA TGTGCCAGCAGCTCAAAACCGGGACTACCCCTTACTGAAGCTTTCTTT.

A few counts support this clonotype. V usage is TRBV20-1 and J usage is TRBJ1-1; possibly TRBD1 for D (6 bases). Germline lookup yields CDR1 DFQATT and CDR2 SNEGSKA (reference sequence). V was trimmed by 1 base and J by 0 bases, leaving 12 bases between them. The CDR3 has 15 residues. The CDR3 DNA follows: TGCAGTGCTAGAGGAGCCGGGGGCCTGAACACTGAAGCTTTCTTT. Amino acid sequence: CSARGAGGLNTEAFF.

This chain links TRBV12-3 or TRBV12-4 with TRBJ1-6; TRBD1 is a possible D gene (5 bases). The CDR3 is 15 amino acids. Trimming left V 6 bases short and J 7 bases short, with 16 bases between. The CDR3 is CASRVLGGGNSPLHF. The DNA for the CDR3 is TGTGCCAGCAGGGTTCTGGGGGGTGGAAATTCACCCCTCCACTTT.

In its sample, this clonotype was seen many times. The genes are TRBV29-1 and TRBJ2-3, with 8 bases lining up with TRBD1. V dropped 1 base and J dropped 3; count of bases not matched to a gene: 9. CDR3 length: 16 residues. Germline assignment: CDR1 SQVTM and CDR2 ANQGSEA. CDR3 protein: CSVEGMWDRRTDTQYF. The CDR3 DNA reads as TGCAGCGTTGAAGGGATGTGGGACAGGCGAACAGATACGCAGTATTTT.

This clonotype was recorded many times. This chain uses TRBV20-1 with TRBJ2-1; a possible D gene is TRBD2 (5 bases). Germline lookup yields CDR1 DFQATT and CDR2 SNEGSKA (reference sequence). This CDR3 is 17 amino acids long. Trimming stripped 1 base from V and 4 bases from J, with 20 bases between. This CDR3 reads CSARAPRLADKYNEQFF. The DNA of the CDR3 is TGCAGTGCTAGAGCCCCCCGGCTAGCAGATAAATACAATGAGCAGTTCTTC.

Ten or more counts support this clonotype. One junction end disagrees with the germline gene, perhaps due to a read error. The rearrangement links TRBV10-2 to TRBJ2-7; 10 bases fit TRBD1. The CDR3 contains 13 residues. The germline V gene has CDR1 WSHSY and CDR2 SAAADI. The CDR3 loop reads CASSGTGDYEQYF. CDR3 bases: TGTGCCAGCAGCGGGACAGGGGACTACGAGCAGTACTTC.

The CDR3: CASSPITATNEKLFF. Written as DNA, the CDR3 is TGTGCCAGCAGTCCGATAACTGCAACTAATGAAAAACTGTTTTTT. The rearrangement joins TRBV7-9 to TRBJ1-4, with no clear D. V lost 6 bases and J lost 0, with 11 bases in between. In germline, CDR1 is SEHNR, CDR2 FQNEAQ (reference sequence). The CDR3 has 15 amino acids.

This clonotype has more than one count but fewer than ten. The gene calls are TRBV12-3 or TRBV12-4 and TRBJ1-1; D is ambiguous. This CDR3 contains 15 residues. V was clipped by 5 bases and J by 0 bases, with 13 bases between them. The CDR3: CASSPPPHLNTEAFF. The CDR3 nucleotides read TGTGCCAGCAGTCCCCCCCCGCACCTGAACACTGAAGCTTTCTTT.

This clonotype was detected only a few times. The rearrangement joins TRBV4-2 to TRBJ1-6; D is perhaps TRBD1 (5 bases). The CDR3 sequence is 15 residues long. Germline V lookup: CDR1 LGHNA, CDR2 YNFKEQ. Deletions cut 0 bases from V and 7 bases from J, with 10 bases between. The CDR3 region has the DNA TGTGCCAGCAGCCAAGATTCCCAGGGAAATTCACCCCTCCACTTT. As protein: CASSQDSQGNSPLHF.

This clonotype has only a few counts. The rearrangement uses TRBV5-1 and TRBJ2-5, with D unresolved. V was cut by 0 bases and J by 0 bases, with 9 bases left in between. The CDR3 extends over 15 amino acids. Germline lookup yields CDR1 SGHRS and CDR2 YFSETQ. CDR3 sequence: CASSLGRRYQETQYF. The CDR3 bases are TGCGCCAGCAGCTTGGGGCGTCGGTACCAAGAGACCCAGTACTTC.

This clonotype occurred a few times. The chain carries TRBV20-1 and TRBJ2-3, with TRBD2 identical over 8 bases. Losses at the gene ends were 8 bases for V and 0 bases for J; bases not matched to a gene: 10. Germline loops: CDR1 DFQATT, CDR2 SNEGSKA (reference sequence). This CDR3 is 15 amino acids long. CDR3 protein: CSRGAGGSSTDTQYF. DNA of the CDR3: TGCAGTCGGGGGGCGGGAGGCTCTAGCACAGATACGCAGTATTTT.

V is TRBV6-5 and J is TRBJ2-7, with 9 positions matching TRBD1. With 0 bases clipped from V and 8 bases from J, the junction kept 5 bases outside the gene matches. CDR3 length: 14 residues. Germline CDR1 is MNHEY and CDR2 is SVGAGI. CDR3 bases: TGTGCCAGCAGTTACTCTCGACAGGGGGTCCAGCAGTACTTC. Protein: CASSYSRQGVQQYF.

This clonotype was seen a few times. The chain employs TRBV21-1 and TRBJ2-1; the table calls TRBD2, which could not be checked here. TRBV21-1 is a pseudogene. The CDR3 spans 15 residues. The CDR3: CASSKGLVRVNEQFF. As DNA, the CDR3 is TGTGCCAGCAGCAAAGGACTAGTTAGGGTCAATGAGCAGTTCTTC.

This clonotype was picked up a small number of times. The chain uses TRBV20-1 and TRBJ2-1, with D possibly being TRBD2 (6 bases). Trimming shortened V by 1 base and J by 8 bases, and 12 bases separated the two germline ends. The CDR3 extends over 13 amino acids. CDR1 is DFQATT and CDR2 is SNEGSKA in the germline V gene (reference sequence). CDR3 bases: TGCAGTGCTAGAGTGACTAGTTCCTATGAGCAGTTCTTC. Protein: CSARVTSSYEQFF.

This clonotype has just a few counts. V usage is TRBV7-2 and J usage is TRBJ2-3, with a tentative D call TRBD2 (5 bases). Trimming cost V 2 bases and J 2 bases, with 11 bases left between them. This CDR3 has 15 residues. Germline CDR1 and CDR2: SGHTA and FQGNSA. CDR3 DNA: TGTGCCAGCAGCTTATTCGAGCGGTTCACAGATACGCAGTATTTT. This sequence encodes CASSLFERFTDTQYF.

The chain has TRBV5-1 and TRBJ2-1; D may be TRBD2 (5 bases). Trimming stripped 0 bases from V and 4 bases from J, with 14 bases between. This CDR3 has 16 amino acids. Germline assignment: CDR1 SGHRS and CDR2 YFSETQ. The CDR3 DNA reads TGCGCCAGCAGCTTGGTTCTGGCGGGTAGATACAATGAGCAGTTCTTC. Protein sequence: CASSLVLAGRYNEQFF.

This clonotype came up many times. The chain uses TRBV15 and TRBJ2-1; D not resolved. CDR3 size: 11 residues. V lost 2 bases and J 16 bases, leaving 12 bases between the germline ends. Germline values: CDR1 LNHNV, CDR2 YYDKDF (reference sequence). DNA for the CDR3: TGTGCCACCAGCAGATTAAACTGGTTTTTCTTC. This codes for CATSRLNWFFF.

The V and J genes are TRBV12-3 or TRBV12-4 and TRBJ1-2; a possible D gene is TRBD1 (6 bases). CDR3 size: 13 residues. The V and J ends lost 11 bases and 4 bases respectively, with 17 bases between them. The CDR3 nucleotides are TGTGCCTGCGAGTGGGGGCACCTCTATGGCTACACCTTC. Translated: CACEWGHLYGYTF.

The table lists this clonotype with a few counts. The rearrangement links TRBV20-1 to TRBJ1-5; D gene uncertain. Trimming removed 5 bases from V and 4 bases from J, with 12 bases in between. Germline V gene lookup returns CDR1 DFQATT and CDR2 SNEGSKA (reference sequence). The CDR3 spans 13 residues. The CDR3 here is CSARGGPNQPQHF. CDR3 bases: TGCAGTGCTCGGGGTGGACCAAATCAGCCCCAGCATTTT.

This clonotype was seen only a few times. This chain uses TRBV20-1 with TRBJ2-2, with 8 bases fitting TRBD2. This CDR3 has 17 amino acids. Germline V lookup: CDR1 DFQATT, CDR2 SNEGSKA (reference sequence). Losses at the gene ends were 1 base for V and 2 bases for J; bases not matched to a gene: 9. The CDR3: CSARATPGLDNTGELFF. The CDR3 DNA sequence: TGCAGTGCTAGAGCGACTCCGGGACTAGATAACACCGGGGAGCTGTTTTTT.

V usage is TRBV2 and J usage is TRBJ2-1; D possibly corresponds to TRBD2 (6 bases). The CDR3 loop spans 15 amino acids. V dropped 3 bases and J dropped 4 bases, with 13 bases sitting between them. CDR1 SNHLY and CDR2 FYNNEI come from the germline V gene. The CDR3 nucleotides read TGTGCCAGCAGTGAGGGAATAGCGGAATACAATGAGCAGTTCTTC. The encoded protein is CASSEGIAEYNEQFF.